Listed below are T cell receptor beta chains from one sample, sequenced in a study of T cell responses to AZD1222 COVID-19 vaccine. Sequencing was performed with immunoSEQ multiplex PCR; in TCRdb, only in-frame clones are kept and a portion is missing. The table records almost 95,000 clones, less than 85% of them present only once. Sequencing used peripheral blood, obtained 28 days after the second AZD1222 dose. These receptors were collected from an adult who received the AZD1222 COVID-19 vaccine. The CDR3 runs from the conserved cysteine through the conserved F or W. The order of the fields is CDR3 protein, CDR3 DNA, D gene, J gene, V gene, clone size. The D gene is left open where the match is weak. The size field is filled for only some rows; it gives once, few, many or a size class.

CASSLTTDGSPLHF,TGTGCCAGCAGCCTGACGACGGACGGATCACCCCTCCACTTT,-,TRBJ1-6,TRBV3-1/TRBV3-2,-
CATHGNTEAFF,TGTGCCACCCACGGGAACACTGAAGCTTTCTTT,-,TRBJ1-1,TRBV6-5,few
CAGGGGPSREQYF,TGTGCCGGAGGGGGGGGGCCATCTCGGGAGCAGTACTTC,-,TRBJ2-7,TRBV6-5,few
CASSLANRLTGNTIYF,TGTGCCAGCAGCTTAGCCAACCGGTTGACCGGAAACACCATATATTTT,-,TRBJ1-3,TRBV7-9,-
CASSLPGIDEQYF,TGCGCCAGCAGCTTGCCGGGGATAGACGAGCAGTACTTC,-,TRBJ2-7,TRBV5-1,-
CASSLSSGGEQFF,TGTGCCAGCAGTTTATCATCGGGGGGCGAGCAGTTCTTC,-,TRBJ2-1,TRBV27,-
CASSLVPGNNEQYF,TGTGCCAGCAGCTTAGTTCCAGGGAACAACGAGCAGTACTTC,-,TRBJ2-7,TRBV7-6,once
CSTSGQGAQPQHF,TGCAGCACCTCCGGACAGGGGGCCCAGCCCCAGCATTTT,TRBD1,TRBJ1-5,TRBV29-1,-
CASSTSSGSRTGELFF,TGTGCCAGCAGCACCTCTAGCGGGAGCCGGACCGGGGAGCTGTTTTTT,TRBD2,TRBJ2-2,TRBV7-2,-
CASSASAPYEQYF,TGTGCCAGCAGTGCCTCGGCCCCCTACGAGCAGTACTTC,-,TRBJ2-7,TRBV28,-
CAISESAASTNEQFF,TGTGCCATCAGTGAGTCTGCGGCTAGCACCAATGAGCAGTTCTTC,-,TRBJ2-1,TRBV10-3,-